This record concerns one TCR beta chain sequence. The source of the sample is a study of blood T cell repertoires in COVID-19. About the research overall: The samples span acute and convalescent COVID-19 from the United States, Italy and Spain.

Living in about two dozen US areas, the participants were between roughly 18 and 90 years of age. Each recovered donor of Cohort 3 presented with two negative PCRs, clearance, or symptom resolution. Data came from immunoSEQ multiplex PCR; TCRdb stores just in-frame clones and leaves some out. The sample records 220,000 or so clones, about 84% being singletons. CDR1 and CDR2 from the germline V gene are GTSNPN and SVGIG (reference sequence). This CDR3 has 14 residues. Unmatched junction bases numbered 7, after V lost 5 bases and J lost 5 bases. This sequence originates from a woman between 50 and 59 years old who had recovered from COVID-19. The sample comprised PBMCs or T cells enriched from blood (not recorded which). V is TRBV30 and J is TRBJ2-2; 8 positions agree with TRBD1. The CDR3 protein is CAWDGQGVTGELFF. The CDR3, as DNA: TGTGCCTGGGACGGACAGGGTGTGACCGGGGAGCTGTTTTTT.